This T cell receptor beta chain was recorded in a study of T cell responses to AZD1222 COVID-19 vaccine. General study findings and limits: Vaccination with two AZD1222 doses was followed by a rise in Spike-specific TCR breadth and depth. Baseline serostatus was positive in only a handful of AZD1222 recipients.

The assay was immunoSEQ multiplex PCR, and TCRdb's table has in-frame clones only and misses some. The data hold roughly 160,000 clones, with less than 95% observed a single time. As concerns this clone: Its antigen is still unknown.

The CDR3 totals 15 residues. In germline, CDR1 is KGHSH, CDR2 LQKENI. Trimming removed 5 bases from V and 2 bases from J; junction bases left unmatched: 7. This sequence joins TRBV18 and TRBJ1-1; 8 nucleotides match TRBD1. This receptor was identified in an adult in good health. The sample consisted of peripheral blood, taken on day 0 of AZD1222 vaccination. The chain's CDR3 is CASSSRTGTNTEAFF. The CDR3 bases are TGTGCCAGCTCATCCCGGACAGGGACTAACACTGAAGCTTTCTTT.